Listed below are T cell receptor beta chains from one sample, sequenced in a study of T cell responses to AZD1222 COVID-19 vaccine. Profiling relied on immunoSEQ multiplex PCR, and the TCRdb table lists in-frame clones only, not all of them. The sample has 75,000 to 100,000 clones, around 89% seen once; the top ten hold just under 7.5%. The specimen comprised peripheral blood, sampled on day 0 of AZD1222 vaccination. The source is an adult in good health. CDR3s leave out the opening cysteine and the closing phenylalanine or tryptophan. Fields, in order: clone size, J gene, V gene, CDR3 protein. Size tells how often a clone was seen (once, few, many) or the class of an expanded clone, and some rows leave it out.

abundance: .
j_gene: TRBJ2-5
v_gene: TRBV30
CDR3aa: AWNPSVGTQY

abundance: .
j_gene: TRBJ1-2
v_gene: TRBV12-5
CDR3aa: ASGLDRDSANYGYT

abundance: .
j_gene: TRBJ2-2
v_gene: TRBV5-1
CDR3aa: ASSFSGGEAGELF

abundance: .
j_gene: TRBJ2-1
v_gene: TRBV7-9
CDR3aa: ASTLKGDYSYNEQF

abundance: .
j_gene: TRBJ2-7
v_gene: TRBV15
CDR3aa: ATSRDRAQGLRIGGQY

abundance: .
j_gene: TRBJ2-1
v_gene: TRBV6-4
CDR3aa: ASSDSSGSYNEQF

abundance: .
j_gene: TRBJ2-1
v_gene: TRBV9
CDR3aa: ASSVTESSYNEQF

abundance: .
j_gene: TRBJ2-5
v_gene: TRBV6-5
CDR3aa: ASRAAGRETQY

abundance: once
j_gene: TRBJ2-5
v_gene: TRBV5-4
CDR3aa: ASSLAAEGETQY

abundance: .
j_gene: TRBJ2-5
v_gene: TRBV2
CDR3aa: ASSEMVGQETQY

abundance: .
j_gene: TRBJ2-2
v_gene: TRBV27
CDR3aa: ASSLLIGTAFRELF

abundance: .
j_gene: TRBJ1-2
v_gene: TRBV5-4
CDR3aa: ASSLSSAIFLGYT

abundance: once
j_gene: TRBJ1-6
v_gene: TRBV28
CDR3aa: ASSSGTPNSPLH

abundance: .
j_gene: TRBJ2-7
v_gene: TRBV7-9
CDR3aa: ASSMMLGGYEQY

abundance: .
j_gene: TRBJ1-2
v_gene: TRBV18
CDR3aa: ASSPQQDLYGYT

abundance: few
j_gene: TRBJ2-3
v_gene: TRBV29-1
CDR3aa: SGLLNTQY

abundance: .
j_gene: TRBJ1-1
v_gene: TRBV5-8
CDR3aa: ASRWGPPPEAF

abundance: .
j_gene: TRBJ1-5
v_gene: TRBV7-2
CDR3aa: ASSPEGSWVEPQH

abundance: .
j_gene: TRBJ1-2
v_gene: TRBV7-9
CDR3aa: ASSLEPEIYGYT

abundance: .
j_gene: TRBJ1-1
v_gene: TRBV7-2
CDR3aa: ASSLEGTSNTEAF

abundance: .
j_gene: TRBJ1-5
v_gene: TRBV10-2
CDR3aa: ASSERDSNQPQH

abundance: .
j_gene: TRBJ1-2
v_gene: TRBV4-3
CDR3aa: ASSQGYSSSYGYT

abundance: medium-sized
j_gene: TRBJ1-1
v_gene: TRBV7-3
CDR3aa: ASSFPDGTEAF

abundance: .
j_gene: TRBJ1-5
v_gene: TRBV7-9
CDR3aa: ASSLDRGHNQPQH

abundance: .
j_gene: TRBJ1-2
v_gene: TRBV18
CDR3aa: ASSPEMSNGYT